This record concerns one T cell receptor beta chain sequence. This sample was taken from a study of blood T cell repertoires in COVID-19. Overall study context: The United States, Italy and Spain supplied acute and convalescent COVID-19 samples.

Sequencing used immunoSEQ multiplex PCR; TCRdb keeps in-frame clones, though not all of them. The table shows roughly 130,000 clones, with around 89% occurring only once. Germline V gene sequence: CDR1 GTSNPN, CDR2 SVGIG (reference sequence). The V segment lost 3 bases and the J segment 0 bases; nucleotides outside the gene matches: 6. The CDR3 totals 16 residues. This sequence joins TRBV30 and TRBJ2-1, with 9 bases aligning to TRBD1. The receptor was derived from a human donor with COVID-19, enrolled during active disease. The donor label of this sample is uncertain. Input material: peripheral blood. CDR3 protein: CAWSYPGQGSYNEQFF. The CDR3 DNA is TGTGCCTGGAGCTATCCGGGACAGGGCTCCTACAATGAGCAGTTCTTC.